These T cell receptor beta chains were read from a single sample in a study of OX40 agonist ivuxolimab in advanced cancers. Using immunoSEQ multiplex PCR, the repertoire was profiled, and TCRdb retains in-frame clones only, with some absent. Of fewer than 50,000 clones in the sample, about 87% were seen once. Source: CD4+ or CD8+ T cells sorted from blood, taken in a trial of the OX40 agonist ivuxolimab. The receptors stem from an adult with an advanced solid tumor such as melanoma, head and neck, liver or kidney cancer. Each CDR3 is given with its conserved first and last residue. Each record gives: D gene, clone size, CDR3 length, J gene, V gene, CDR3 DNA, CDR3 protein. A D gene is named only where the DNA matches it firmly. Expanded clones are given a class, and other clones once, few, many or no size at all.

- | - | 13 | TRBJ1-2 | TRBV5-4 | TGTGCCAGCAGCTTCTACGGGACACTCGGCTACACCTTC | CASSFYGTLGYTF
- | - | 16 | TRBJ1-2 | TRBV4-2 | TGTGCCAGCAGCCAAGACCATTCATCACCTCGGGGTGGCTACACCTTC | CASSQDHSSPRGGYTF
TRBD1 | - | 14 | TRBJ1-2 | TRBV9 | TGTGCCAGCAGCGTAGCCGGGACAGACTATGGCTACACCTTC | CASSVAGTDYGYTF
- | - | 14 | TRBJ2-7 | TRBV9 | TGTGCCAGCAGCGCCTCGGACGGTCCCTACGAGCAGTACTTC | CASSASDGPYEQYF
- | - | 13 | TRBJ1-2 | TRBV30 | TGTGCCCACGAATACAGGGCCATCTATGGCTACACCTTC | CAHEYRAIYGYTF
TRBD2 | - | 17 | TRBJ2-7 | TRBV12-5 | TGTGCTAGTGGTTTGGCCGACTACCTAGCGGGTTCCTACGAGCAGTACTTC | CASGLADYLAGSYEQYF
- | - | 14 | TRBJ2-7 | TRBV21-1 | TGTGCCAGCAGCCTGAGGCGGCACCGCTCCGAGCAGTACTTC | CASSLRRHRSEQYF
TRBD2 | - | 15 | TRBJ2-1 | TRBV9 | TGTGCCAGCAGTGCTACTAGCGGGGGGTACAATGAGCAGTTCTTC | CASSATSGGYNEQFF
- | - | 13 | TRBJ2-6 | TRBV4-1 | TGCGCCAGCAGCCGTGCCGGGGCCAACGTCCTGACTTTC | CASSRAGANVLTF
- | - | 15 | TRBJ2-7 | TRBV5-6 | TGTGCCAGCAGGCCGGGTTCTACAAGCTCCTACGAGCAGTACTTC | CASRPGSTSSYEQYF
- | - | 13 | TRBJ1-5 | TRBV15 | TGTGCCACCAGCAGAGGGAGTAATCAGCCCCAGCATTTT | CATSRGSNQPQHF
- | - | 16 | TRBJ1-6 | TRBV11-2 | TGTGCCAGCAGCTTAGCACCGGGAATCACTATTTCGCCCCTCCACTTT | CASSLAPGITISPLHF
- | - | 15 | TRBJ1-5 | TRBV28 | TGTGCCAGCAGTTTAATCCGGGTCAGCGGGCAGCCCCAGCATTTT | CASSLIRVSGQPQHF
TRBD2 | - | 16 | TRBJ2-1 | TRBV7-6 | TGTGCCAGCAGCTTAGAACGGGAGGGCCGTCTAAATGAGCAGTTCTTC | CASSLEREGRLNEQFF
- | - | 13 | TRBJ1-4 | TRBV2 | TGTGCCAGCAGCTCTGTGGCTAATGAAAAACTGTTTTTT | CASSSVANEKLFF
TRBD2 | - | 16 | TRBJ2-1 | TRBV9 | TGTGCCAGCAGCGCCTCCGGGACTAGCGGGAGAAACGAGCAGTTCTTC | CASSASGTSGRNEQFF
- | - | 15 | TRBJ2-2 | TRBV7-3 | TGTGCCAGCAGCCCCCAACCGGGGGCTGGCGGGGAGCTGTTTTTT | CASSPQPGAGGELFF
- | - | 16 | TRBJ1-4 | TRBV5-6 | TGTGCCAGCAGCTTGGCCAGGGGACGGAGGGGTGAAAAACTGTTTTTT | CASSLARGRRGEKLFF
- | - | 16 | TRBJ2-7 | TRBV4-3 | TGCGCCAGCAGCCAAGATCGGCGATGGAGGCACTACGAGCAGTACTTC | CASSQDRRWRHYEQYF
TRBD1 | - | 14 | TRBJ1-1 | TRBV11-2 | TGTGCCAGCAGCTCGAGACGGACAGGGGGGTTGGCTTTCTTT | CASSSRRTGGLAFF
- | - | 18 | TRBJ1-3 | TRBV11-2 | TGTGCCAGCAGCGACGCAGGGACGGGGGGCCCCTCTGGAAACACCATATATTTT | CASSDAGTGGPSGNTIYF
TRBD1 | - | 15 | TRBJ2-7 | TRBV7-7 | TGTGCCAGCAGCTTAGCGCCGGGACAGGAATACGAGCAGTACTTC | CASSLAPGQEYEQYF
- | once | 12 | TRBJ2-3 | TRBV7-3 | TGTGCCAGCAGCTTCGGTACAGATACGCAGTATTTT | CASSFGTDTQYF
TRBD1 | - | 17 | TRBJ1-2 | TRBV9 | TGTGCCAGCAGCTTCGGACAGGCTGGATCCTCTAACTATGGCTACACCTTC | CASSFGQAGSSNYGYTF
TRBD1 | - | 15 | TRBJ1-1 | TRBV27 | TGTGCCAGCAGCCCGCCGGGACAGAGGAACACTGAAGCTTTCTTT | CASSPPGQRNTEAFF
TRBD1 | - | 16 | TRBJ1-2 | TRBV4-3 | TGCGCCAGCAGCCAAGATCCGGACAGGAAAGGCTATGGCTACACCTTC | CASSQDPDRKGYGYTF
TRBD2 | - | 16 | TRBJ2-7 | TRBV19 | TGTGCCAGTAGTACCTTTAGCGGGAGAGGGGCCTACGAGCAGTACTTC | CASSTFSGRGAYEQYF
- | - | 13 | TRBJ1-2 | TRBV6-5 | TGTGCCAGCGGCTATGAGGCAACCTATGGCTACACCTTC | CASGYEATYGYTF
TRBD2 | - | 14 | TRBJ2-7 | TRBV7-8 | TGTGCCAGCGTAAAACCCGGGGGAGGGTCTGGGCAGTACTTC | CASVKPGGGSGQYF
TRBD2 | - | 16 | TRBJ2-1 | TRBV10-3 | TGTGCCATCAGTGAGGGGGGACTAGCGGGAGCCAATGAGCAGTTCTTC | CAISEGGLAGANEQFF
TRBD2 | - | 13 | TRBJ2-7 | TRBV10-2 | TGCGCCGGCGCCGGGACTAGCTCCTACGAGCAGTACTTC | CAGAGTSSYEQYF
- | - | 14 | TRBJ2-1 | TRBV19 | TGTGCCAGTAGTTTAAGCAGCTCCTACAATGAGCAGTTCTTC | CASSLSSSYNEQFF
TRBD2 | - | 16 | TRBJ2-1 | TRBV27 | TGTGCCAGCAGTCTGACCCCCGGACTAGCGGGATATGAGCAGTTCTTC | CASSLTPGLAGYEQFF
- | - | 13 | TRBJ2-3 | TRBV7-8 | TGTGCCAGCAGCCCGCAACCTACAGATACGCAGTATTTT | CASSPQPTDTQYF
- | - | 15 | TRBJ1-5 | TRBV7-9 | TGTGCCAGCAGCTGGGGTGGGCTTGGCAATCAGCCCCAGCATTTT | CASSWGGLGNQPQHF
- | - | 11 | TRBJ1-2 | TRBV20-1 | TGCAGTGCTAGAGAAGGATATGGCTACACCTTC | CSAREGYGYTF
TRBD1 | once | 16 | TRBJ1-1 | TRBV9 | TGTGCCAGCAGCGTAAGCTTGACAGGGGGGGAGACTGAAGCTTTCTTT | CASSVSLTGGETEAFF
- | - | 12 | TRBJ1-1 | TRBV4-2 | TGTGCCATCAGAGGCCCGAACACTGAAGCTTTCTTT | CAIRGPNTEAFF
TRBD1 | - | 15 | TRBJ1-5 | TRBV7-8 | TGTGCCAGCAGCTCGCGTACAGGGGTGAATCAGCCCCAGCATTTT | CASSSRTGVNQPQHF
- | - | 11 | TRBJ2-2 | TRBV6-5 | TGTGCCAGCTGTTCGACCGGGGAGCTGTTTTTT | CASCSTGELFF
- | few | 15 | TRBJ1-4 | TRBV4-2 | TGTGCCAGCAGCCAAGAAGGCCAGGGGAATGAAAAACTGTTTTTT | CASSQEGQGNEKLFF
- | - | 16 | TRBJ2-7 | TRBV7-8 | TGTGCCAGCTGTGAGGGTTCGGGACGCCCCAGCTGGGGGCAGTACTTC | CASCEGSGRPSWGQYF
- | - | 16 | TRBJ2-2 | TRBV13 | TGTGCCAGCAGCCTAAGTTCTTGGTCGAACACCGGGGAGCTGTTTTTT | CASSLSSWSNTGELFF
TRBD2 | - | 16 | TRBJ2-1 | TRBV7-6 | TGTGCCAGCAGCACGGAGACTAGCGGGGGCTACAATGAGCAGTTCTTC | CASSTETSGGYNEQFF
TRBD1 | - | 14 | TRBJ1-1 | TRBV4-1 | TGCGCCAGCAGCCTGGGCACAGGGGGTCGAGAAGCTTTCTTT | CASSLGTGGREAFF
- | - | 15 | TRBJ1-1 | TRBV19 | TGTGCCAGTAGTATAGACCTGACGGGTAACACTGAAGCTTTCTTT | CASSIDLTGNTEAFF
- | - | 16 | TRBJ1-3 | TRBV5-4 | TGTGCCAGCAGCCGACCGGGGTCCGACTCTGGAAACACCATATATTTT | CASSRPGSDSGNTIYF
- | once | 13 | TRBJ2-2 | TRBV6-1 | TGTGCCAGCAGTCGACAGTACACCGGGGAGCTGTTTTTT | CASSRQYTGELFF
- | - | 14 | TRBJ2-7 | TRBV19 | TGTGCCAGTAGTATAGTATCGTCATCCTACGAGCAGTACTTC | CASSIVSSSYEQYF
- | medium-sized | 14 | TRBJ1-6 | TRBV6-4 | TGTGCCAGCAGTGTTGGGAGCGACAATTCACCCCTCCACTTT | CASSVGSDNSPLHF
- | - | 16 | TRBJ2-2 | TRBV7-6 | TGTGCCAGCAGCTCCCTTCCAATGACGAACACCGGGGAGCTGTTTTTT | CASSSLPMTNTGELFF
- | - | 15 | TRBJ1-1 | TRBV6-4 | TGTGCCAGCAGTGAAGAAGGGGGTCTTCACTCTGAAGCTTTCTTT | CASSEEGGLHSEAFF
- | once | 15 | TRBJ2-3 | TRBV5-1 | TGCGCCAGCAGCCCGCGGTCACTTAACACAGATACGCAGTATTTT | CASSPRSLNTDTQYF
TRBD2 | - | 17 | TRBJ2-1 | TRBV11-1 | TGTGCCAGCAGCTTAGGGACTAGCGGAGATATTTACAATGAGCAGTTCTTC | CASSLGTSGDIYNEQFF
- | - | 12 | TRBJ2-1 | TRBV2 | TGTGCCAGCAGTGACTTAAACAATGAGCAGTTCTTC | CASSDLNNEQFF
- | - | 14 | TRBJ2-7 | TRBV30 | TGTGCCTGGACCCCATCAGGCCAGGGCTACGAGCAGTACTTC | CAWTPSGQGYEQYF
- | - | 12 | TRBJ1-2 | TRBV6-6 | TGTGCCAGCCGACCCAACTCAGAGGGCTACACCTTC | CASRPNSEGYTF